This is a list of T cell receptor beta chains from one sample in a study of T cells expressing NK-cell markers. Using the 5' RACE reads, TCRdb records one entry per CDR3 protein without DNA. The table for this sample gives some 410,000 distinct CDR3 sequences. Sequenced sample: blood T cells: a sorted CD56 or NKG2C T cell subset, CD4+ or CD8+ T cells, or bulk PBMC T cells (not recorded which). The origin of the receptors is a woman aged 18 to 75 in good health. The CDR3 runs from the conserved cysteine through the conserved F or W.

j_gene | v_gene | CDR3aa
TRBJ1-5 | TRBV3-1 | CASSQEGRGNQPQHF
TRBJ1-5 | TRBV6-1 | CARTPGQGDYSNQPQHF
TRBJ1-2 | TRBV15 | CATSRDAFGQGLGYTF
TRBJ2-1 | TRBV19 | CASSPSPLAGVSYNEQFF
TRBJ1-2 | TRBV6-1 | CASSITGVGGYTF
TRBJ1-5 | TRBV2 | CASSGHNNQPQHF
TRBJ2-2 | TRBV5-6 | CASSLGSTGQVGELFF
TRBJ2-1 | TRBV5-1 | CASSLVAGGGYNEQFF
TRBJ2-5 | TRBV4-3 | CASSQYTGDVNQYF
TRBJ2-1 | TRBV20-1 | CSGRQSSYNEQFF
TRBJ1-4 | TRBV7-2 | CASRARREANEKLFF
TRBJ1-2 | TRBV6-2/TRBV6-3 | CAISDGVYGYTF
TRBJ1-2 | TRBV5-1 | CASSADRGLGYGYTF
TRBJ1-1 | TRBV20-1 | CSARDLGEAFF
TRBJ2-1 | TRBV7-2 | CASSLVGTEVNEQFF